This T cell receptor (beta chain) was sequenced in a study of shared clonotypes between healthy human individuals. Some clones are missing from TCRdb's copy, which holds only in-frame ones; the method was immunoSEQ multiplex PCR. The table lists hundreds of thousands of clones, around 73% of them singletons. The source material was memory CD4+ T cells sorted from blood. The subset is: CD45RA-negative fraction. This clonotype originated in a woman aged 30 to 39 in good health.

Here the CDR3 reads CASSLGSGVGNTIYF. In DNA, the CDR3 is TGTGCCAGCAGCTTGGGGTCAGGGGTTGGAAACACCATATATTTT. The chain recombines TRBV5-4 with TRBJ1-3; D perhaps matches TRBD1 (6 bases). The germline V and J ends were trimmed by 0 bases and 3 bases, with 10 bases remaining between them. The CDR3 is 15 residues long. Germline CDR1 SGHNT, CDR2 YYREEE (reference sequence).